This note documents a single T cell receptor (beta chain) sequence. Its antigen is unidentified. This entry comes from a study of cytomegalovirus exposure and HLA in healthy donors. Points from the study as a whole: V- and J-gene trimming of TCR beta was linked (in a later analysis) to a missense DCLRE1C variant. Common viral pathogens seemed to be connected with several of the most significant clusters, according to a later analysis. Earlier analysis yielded a pattern in which most TCR beta V segments were productive about 90% or about 30% of the time.

Trimming shortened V by 5 bases and J by 3 bases, and 18 bases separated the two germline ends. The length of the CDR3 is 15 residues. Germline V gives CDR1 SGHRS, CDR2 YFSETQ. PCR employed 60 Vbeta and 13 Jbeta primers. Sequencing used immunoSEQ multiplex PCR; TCRdb keeps in-frame clones, though not all of them. Of 150,000 or so clones detected, around 82% appear once; the ten largest clones hold more than 2.5%. The sequenced material came from PBMCs. The chain recombines TRBV5-1 with TRBJ2-7, with D perhaps matching TRBD2 (6 bases). The TCR was taken from a man between 18 and 29 years old in good health and CMV-seropositive. The CDR3 loop reads CASRSTGTSNYEQYF. CDR3 DNA: TGCGCCAGCAGGTCGACCGGGACTTCCAACTACGAGCAGTACTTC.